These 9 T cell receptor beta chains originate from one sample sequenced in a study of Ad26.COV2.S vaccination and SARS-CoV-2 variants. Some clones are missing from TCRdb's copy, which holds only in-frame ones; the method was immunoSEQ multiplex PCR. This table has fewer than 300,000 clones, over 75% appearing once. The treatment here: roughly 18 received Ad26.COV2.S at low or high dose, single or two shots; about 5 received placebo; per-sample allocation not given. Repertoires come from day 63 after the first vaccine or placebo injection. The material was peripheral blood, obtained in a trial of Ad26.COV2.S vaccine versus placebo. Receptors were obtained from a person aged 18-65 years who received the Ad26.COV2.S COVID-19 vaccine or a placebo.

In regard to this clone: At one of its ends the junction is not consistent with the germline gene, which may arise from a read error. The CDR3 sequence is CASRTGHMIF. CDR3 nucleotide sequence: TGTGCCAGCAGGACGGGCCATATGATCTTC. This chain joins TRBV2 and TRBJ2-1; D remains unclear. This CDR3 has 10 residues. The germline CDR1 and CDR2 sequences are SNHLY and FYNNEI.

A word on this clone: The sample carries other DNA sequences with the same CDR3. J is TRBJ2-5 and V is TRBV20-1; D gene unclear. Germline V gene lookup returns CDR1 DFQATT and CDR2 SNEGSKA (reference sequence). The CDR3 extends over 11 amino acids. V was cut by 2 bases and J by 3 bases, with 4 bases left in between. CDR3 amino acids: CSARPEETQYF. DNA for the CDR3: TGCAGTGCTAGACCGGAAGAGACCCAGTACTTC.

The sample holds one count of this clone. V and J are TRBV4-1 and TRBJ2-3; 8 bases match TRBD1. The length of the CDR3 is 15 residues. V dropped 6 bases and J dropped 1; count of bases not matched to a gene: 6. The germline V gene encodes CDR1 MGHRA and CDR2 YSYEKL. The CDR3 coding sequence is TGCGCCAGCAGAAAGACAGGGGTCGGCACAGATACGCAGTATTTT. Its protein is CASRKTGVGTDTQYF.

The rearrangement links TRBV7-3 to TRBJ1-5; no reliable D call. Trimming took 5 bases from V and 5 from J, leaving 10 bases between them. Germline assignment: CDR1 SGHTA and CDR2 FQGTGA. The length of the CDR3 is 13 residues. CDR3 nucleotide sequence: TGTGCCAGCAGCCTTGGGCCGGATCAGCCCCAGCATTTT. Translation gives CASSLGPDQPQHF.

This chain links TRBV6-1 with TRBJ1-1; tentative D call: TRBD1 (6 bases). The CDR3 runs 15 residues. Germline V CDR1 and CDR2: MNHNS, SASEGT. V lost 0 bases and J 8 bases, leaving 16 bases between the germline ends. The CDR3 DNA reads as TGTGCCAGCAGTGAAGCGGGACAAGGGGCTTTGGAAGCTTTCTTT. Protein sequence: CASSEAGQGALEAFF.

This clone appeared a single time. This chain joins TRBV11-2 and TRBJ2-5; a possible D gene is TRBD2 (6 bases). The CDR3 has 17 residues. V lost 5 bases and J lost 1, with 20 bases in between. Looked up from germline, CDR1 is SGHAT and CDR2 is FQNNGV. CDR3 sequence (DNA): TGTGCCAGCAGCCGGGGGTCCAGGGTGGCGGGCCAAGAGACCCAGTACTTC. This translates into CASSRGSRVAGQETQYF. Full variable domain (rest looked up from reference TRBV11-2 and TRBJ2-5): EAGVAQSPRYKIIEKRQSVAFWCNPISGHATLYWYQQILGQGPKLLIQFQNNGVVDDSQLPKDRFSAERLKGVDSTLKIQPAKLEDSAVYLCASSRGSRVAGQETQYFGPGTRLLVL.

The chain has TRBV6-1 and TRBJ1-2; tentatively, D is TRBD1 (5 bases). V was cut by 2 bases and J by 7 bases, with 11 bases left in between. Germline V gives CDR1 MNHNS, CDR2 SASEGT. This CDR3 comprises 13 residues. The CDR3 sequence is CASSEFTRVGYTF. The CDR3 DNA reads TGTGCCAGCAGTGAATTTACCAGGGTTGGCTACACCTTC.

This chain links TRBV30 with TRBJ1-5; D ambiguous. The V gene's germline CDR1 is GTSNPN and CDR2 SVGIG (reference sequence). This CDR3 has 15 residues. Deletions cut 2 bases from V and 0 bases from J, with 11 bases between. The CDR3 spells CAWSWKDRSNQPQHF. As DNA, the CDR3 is TGTGCCTGGAGTTGGAAGGACCGTAGCAATCAGCCCCAGCATTTT.

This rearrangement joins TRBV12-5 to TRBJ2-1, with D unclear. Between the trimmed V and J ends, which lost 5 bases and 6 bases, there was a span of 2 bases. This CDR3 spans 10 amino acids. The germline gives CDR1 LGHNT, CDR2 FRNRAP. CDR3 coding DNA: TGTGCTAGTGGTACCAATGAGCAGTTCTTC. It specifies CASGTNEQFF. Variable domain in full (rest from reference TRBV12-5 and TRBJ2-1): DARVTQTPRHKVTEMGQEVTMRCQPILGHNTVFWYRQTMMQGLELLAYFRNRAPLDDSGMPKDRFSAEMPDATLATLKIQPSEPRDSAVYFCASGTNEQFFGPGTRLTVL.